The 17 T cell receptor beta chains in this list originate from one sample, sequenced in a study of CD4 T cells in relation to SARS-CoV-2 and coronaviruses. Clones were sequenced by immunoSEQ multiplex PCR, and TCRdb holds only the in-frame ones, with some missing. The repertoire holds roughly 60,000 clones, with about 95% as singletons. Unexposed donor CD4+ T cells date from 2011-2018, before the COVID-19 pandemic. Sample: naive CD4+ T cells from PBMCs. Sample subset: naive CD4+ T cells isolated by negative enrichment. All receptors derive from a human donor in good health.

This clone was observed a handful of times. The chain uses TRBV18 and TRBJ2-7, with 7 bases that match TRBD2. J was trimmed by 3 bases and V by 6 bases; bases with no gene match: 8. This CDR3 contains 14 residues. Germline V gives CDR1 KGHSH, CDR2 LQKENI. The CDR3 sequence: CASSRGGGGYEQYF. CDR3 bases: TGTGCCAGCTCTAGGGGCGGGGGAGGCTACGAGCAGTACTTC.

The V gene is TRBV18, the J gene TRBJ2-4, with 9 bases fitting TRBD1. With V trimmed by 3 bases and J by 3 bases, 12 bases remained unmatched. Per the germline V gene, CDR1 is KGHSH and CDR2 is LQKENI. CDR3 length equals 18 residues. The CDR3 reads CASSPAEGQGLFKNIQYF. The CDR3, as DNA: TGTGCCAGCTCACCTGCGGAGGGACAGGGTCTTTTCAAAAACATTCAGTACTTC.

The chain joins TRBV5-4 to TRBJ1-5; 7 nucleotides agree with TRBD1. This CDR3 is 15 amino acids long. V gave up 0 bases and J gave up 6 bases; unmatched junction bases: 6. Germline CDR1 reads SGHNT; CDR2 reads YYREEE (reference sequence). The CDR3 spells CASSLGAGGGQPQHF. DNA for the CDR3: TGTGCCAGCAGCTTGGGGGCAGGGGGTGGTCAGCCCCAGCATTTT.

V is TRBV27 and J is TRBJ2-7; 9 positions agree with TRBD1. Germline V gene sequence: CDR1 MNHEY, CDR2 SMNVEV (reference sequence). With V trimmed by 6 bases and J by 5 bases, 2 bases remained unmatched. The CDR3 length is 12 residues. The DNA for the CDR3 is TGTGCCAGCAGGAACAGGGGGCACGAGCAGTACTTC. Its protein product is CASRNRGHEQYF.

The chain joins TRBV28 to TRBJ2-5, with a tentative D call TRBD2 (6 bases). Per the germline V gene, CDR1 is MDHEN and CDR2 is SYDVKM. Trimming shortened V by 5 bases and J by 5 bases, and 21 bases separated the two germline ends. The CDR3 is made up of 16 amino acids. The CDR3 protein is CASSPRGRAEGETQYF. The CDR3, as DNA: TGTGCCAGCAGTCCTCGAGGCAGGGCGGAGGGGGAGACCCAGTACTTC.

Written as DNA, the CDR3 is TGTGCCAGTAGTATCTCTCCAGGGGGTTCGACCTATGGCTACACCTTC. Protein sequence: CASSISPGGSTYGYTF. The J gene is TRBJ1-2, the V gene TRBV19; 7 nucleotides align to TRBD1. This CDR3 is built from 16 residues. V lost 3 bases, J lost 4 bases, and 11 bases stayed unmatched. CDR1 is LNHDA and CDR2 is SQIVND in the germline V gene (reference sequence).

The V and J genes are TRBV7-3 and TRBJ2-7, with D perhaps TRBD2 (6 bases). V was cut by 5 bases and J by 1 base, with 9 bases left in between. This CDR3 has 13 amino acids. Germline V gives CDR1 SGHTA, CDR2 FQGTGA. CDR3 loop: CASSTGGSYEQYF. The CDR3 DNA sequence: TGTGCCAGCAGCACCGGAGGGTCCTACGAGCAGTACTTC.

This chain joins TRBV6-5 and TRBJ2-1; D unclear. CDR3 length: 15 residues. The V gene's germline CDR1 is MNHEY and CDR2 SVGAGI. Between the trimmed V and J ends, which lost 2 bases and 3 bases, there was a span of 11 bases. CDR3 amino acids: CASSYGRRLYNEQFF. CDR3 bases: TGTGCCAGCAGTTACGGTCGACGCCTCTACAATGAGCAGTTCTTC.

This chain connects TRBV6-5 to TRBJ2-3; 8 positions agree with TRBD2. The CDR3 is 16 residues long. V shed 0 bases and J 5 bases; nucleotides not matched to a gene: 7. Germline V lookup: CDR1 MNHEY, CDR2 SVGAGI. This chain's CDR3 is CASSYSRTSIVDTQYF. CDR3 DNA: TGTGCCAGCAGTTACTCGCGGACTAGCATCGTAGATACGCAGTATTTT.

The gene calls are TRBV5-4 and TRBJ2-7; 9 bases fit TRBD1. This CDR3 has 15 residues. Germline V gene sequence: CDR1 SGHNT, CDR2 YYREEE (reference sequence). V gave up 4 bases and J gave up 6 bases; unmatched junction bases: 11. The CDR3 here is CASSRLQGQGVEQYF. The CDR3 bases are TGTGCCAGCAGCCGGCTTCAGGGACAGGGCGTCGAGCAGTACTTC.

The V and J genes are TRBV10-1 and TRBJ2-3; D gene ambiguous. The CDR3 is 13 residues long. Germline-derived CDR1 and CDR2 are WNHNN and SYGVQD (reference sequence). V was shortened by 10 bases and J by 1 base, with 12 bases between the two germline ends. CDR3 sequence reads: CATMDGRTDTQYF. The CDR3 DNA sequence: TGCGCCACCATGGACGGTCGCACAGATACGCAGTATTTT.

This chain's CDR3 is CASSYYGTGANVLTF. The CDR3 nucleotides are TGTGCCAGCAGTTACTATGGTACTGGGGCCAACGTCCTGACTTTC. The chain carries TRBV6-5 and TRBJ2-6; unclear D gene. The V gene lost 1 base and the J gene lost 2 bases, with 6 bases spanning the gap. This CDR3 is built from 15 residues. CDR1 MNHEY and CDR2 SVGAGI come from the germline V gene.

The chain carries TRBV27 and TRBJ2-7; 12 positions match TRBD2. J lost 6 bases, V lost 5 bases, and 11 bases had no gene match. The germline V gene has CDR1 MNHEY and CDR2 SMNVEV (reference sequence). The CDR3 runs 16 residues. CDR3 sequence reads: CASSPLPTSGRGEQYF. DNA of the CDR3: TGTGCCAGCAGTCCCCTCCCGACTAGCGGGAGAGGCGAGCAGTACTTC.

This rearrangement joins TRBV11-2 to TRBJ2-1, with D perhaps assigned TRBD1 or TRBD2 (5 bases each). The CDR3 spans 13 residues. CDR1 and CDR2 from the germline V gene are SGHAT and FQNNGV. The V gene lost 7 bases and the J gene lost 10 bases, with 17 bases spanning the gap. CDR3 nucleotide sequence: TGTGCCAGCACCATCCCGGGACCAGGCGAGCAGTTCTTC. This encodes CASTIPGPGEQFF.

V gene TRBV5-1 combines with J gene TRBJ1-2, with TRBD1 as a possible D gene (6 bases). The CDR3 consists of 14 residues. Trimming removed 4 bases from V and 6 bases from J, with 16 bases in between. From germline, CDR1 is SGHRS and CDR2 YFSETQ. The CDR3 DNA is TGCGCCAGCAGCCCGTCAGGGGCGGGTAATGGCTACACCTTC. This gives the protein CASSPSGAGNGYTF. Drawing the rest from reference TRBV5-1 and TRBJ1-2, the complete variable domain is KAGVTQTPRYLIKTRGQQVTLSCSPISGHRSVSWYQQTPGQGLQFLFEYFSETQRNKGNFPGRFSGRQFSNSRSEMNVSTLELGDSALYLCASSPSGAGNGYTFGSGTRLTVV.

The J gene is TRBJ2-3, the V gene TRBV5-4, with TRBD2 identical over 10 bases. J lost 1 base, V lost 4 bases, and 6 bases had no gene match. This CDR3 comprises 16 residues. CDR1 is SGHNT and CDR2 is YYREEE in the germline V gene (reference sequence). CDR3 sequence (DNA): TGTGCCAGCAGCCCCAGCGGGAGGGCCGGCACAGATACGCAGTATTTT. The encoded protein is CASSPSGRAGTDTQYF.

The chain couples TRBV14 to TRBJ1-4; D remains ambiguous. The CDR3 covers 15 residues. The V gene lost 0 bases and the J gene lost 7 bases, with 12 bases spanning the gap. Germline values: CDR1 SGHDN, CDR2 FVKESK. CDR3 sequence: CASSQDLWSREKLFF. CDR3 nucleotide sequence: TGTGCCAGCAGCCAAGATCTATGGTCCCGTGAAAAACTGTTTTTT.